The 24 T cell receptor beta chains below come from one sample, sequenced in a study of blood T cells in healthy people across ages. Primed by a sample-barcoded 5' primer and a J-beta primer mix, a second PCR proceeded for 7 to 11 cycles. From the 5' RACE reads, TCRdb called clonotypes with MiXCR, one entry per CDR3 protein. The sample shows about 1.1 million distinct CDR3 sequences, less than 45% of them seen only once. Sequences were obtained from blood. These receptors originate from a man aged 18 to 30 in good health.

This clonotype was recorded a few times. The CDR3 spells CASSPELAGDTGELFF. Written as DNA, the CDR3 is TGCGCCAGCAGCCCGGAACTAGCGGGGGACACCGGGGAGCTGTTTTTT. The rearrangement uses TRBV5-1 and TRBJ2-2, with TRBD2 matching 11 bases. After removal of 4 bases from V and 3 bases from J, the junction contained 5 bases not matched to a gene. The CDR3 contains 16 residues. The germline gives CDR1 SGHRS, CDR2 YFSETQ.

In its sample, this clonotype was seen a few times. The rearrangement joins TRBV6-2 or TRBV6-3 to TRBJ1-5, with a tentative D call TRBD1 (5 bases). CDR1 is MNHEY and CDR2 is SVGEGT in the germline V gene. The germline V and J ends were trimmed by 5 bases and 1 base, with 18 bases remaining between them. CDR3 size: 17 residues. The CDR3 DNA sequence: TGTGCCAGCAGTCACAACAAGGGGTGGGGAAGCAATCAGCCCCAGCATTTT. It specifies CASSHNKGWGSNQPQHF.

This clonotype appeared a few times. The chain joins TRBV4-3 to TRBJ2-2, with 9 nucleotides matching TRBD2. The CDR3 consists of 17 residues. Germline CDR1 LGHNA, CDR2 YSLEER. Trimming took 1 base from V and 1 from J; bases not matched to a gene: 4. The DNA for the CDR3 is TGCGCCAGCAGCCAAGTACTAGCGGGCGAGAACACCGGGGAGCTGTTTTTT. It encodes CASSQVLAGENTGELFF.

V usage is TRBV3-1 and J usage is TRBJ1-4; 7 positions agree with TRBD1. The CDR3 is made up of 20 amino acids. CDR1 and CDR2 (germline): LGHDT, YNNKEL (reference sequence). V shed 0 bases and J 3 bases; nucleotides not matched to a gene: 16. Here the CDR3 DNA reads TGTGCCAGCAGCCAAGATCCCTGGGACAGAATTTCAAGGCCTAATGAAAAACTGTTTTTT. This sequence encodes CASSQDPWDRISRPNEKLFF.

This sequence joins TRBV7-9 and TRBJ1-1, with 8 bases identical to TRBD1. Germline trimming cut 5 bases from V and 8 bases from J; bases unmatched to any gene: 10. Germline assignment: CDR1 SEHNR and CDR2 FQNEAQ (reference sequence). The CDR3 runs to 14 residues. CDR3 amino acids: CASSTDGQGPEAFF. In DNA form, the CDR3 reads TGTGCCAGCAGCACGGACGGACAGGGCCCCGAAGCTTTCTTT.

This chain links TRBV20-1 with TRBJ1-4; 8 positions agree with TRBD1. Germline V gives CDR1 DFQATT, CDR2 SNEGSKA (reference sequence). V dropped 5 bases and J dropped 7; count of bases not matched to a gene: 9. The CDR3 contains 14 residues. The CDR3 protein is CSAPYRGRAEKLFF. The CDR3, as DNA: TGCAGTGCTCCGTACAGGGGGAGGGCTGAAAAACTGTTTTTT.

This chain's CDR3 is CSAKGRLNTEAFF. In DNA form, the CDR3 reads TGCAGTGCTAAGGGACGGCTGAACACTGAAGCTTTCTTT. The V gene is TRBV20-1, the J gene TRBJ1-1, with D possibly being TRBD1 (5 bases). This CDR3 spans 13 amino acids. CDR1 and CDR2 from the germline V gene are DFQATT and SNEGSKA (reference sequence). Trimming pared 4 bases from V and 0 bases from J, leaving 9 bases between.

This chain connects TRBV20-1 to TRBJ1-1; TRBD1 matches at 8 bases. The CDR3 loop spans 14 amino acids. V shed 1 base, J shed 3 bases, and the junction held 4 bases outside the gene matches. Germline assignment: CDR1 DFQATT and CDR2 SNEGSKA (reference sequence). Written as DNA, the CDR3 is TGCAGTGCTAGAGTGACAGGGGAGGACACTGAAGCTTTCTTT. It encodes CSARVTGEDTEAFF.

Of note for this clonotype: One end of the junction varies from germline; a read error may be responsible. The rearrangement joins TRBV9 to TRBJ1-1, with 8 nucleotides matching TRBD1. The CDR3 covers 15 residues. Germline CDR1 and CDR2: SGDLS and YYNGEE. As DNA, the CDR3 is TGTGCCAGCAGTCAATCGACAGGGGCTTTAACTGGAGCTTTCTTT. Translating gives CASSQSTGALTGAFF.

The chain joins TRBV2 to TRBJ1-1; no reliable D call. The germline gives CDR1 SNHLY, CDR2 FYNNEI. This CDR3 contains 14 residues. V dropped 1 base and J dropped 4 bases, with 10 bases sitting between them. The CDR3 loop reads CASSEVKWVTEAFF. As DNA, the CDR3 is TGTGCCAGCAGTGAAGTAAAGTGGGTCACTGAAGCTTTCTTT.

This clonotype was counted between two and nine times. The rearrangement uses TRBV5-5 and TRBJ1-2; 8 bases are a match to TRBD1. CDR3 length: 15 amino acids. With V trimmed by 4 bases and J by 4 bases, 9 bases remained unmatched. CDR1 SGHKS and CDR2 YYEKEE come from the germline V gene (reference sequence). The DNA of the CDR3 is TGTGCCAGCAGCCCACCGGACAGGGAGCCCTATGGCTACACCTTC. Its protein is CASSPPDREPYGYTF.

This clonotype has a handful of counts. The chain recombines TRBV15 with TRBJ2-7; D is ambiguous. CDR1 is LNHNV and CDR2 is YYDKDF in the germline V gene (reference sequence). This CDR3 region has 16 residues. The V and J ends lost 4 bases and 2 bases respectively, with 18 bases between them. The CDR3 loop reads CATSMVVGNPTYEQYF. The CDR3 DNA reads TGTGCCACCAGCATGGTTGTTGGGAACCCAACCTACGAGCAGTACTTC.

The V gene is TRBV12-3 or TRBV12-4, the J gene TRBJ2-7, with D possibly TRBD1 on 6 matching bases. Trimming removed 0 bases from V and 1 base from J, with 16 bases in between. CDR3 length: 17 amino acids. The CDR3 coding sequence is TGTGCCAGCAGTTTAGCCAGGGACACAACCTATTCCTACGAGCAGTACTTC. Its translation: CASSLARDTTYSYEQYF.

DNA for the CDR3: TGTGCCATCAGTAGCAGCGGTCCTACCTACAATGAGCAGTTCTTC. Its translation: CAISSSGPTYNEQFF. The rearrangement joins TRBV10-3 to TRBJ2-1, with TRBD2 as a possible D gene (5 bases). This CDR3 is built from 15 residues. The germline V gene has CDR1 ENHRY and CDR2 SYGVKD. V was shortened by 5 bases and J by 2 bases, with 13 bases between the two germline ends.

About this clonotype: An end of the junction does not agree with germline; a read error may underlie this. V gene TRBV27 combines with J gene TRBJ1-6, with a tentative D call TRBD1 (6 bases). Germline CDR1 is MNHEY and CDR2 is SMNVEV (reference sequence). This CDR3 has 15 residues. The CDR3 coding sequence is TGTGCCAGCAGTGCGAGGGGGTCCTATATTTCACCCCTCCACTTT. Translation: CASSARGSYISPLHF.

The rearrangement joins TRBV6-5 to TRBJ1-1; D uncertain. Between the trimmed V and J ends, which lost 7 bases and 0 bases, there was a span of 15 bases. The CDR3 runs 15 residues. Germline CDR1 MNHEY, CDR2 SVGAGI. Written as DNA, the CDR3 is TGTGCCAGCACCCCGGGGTTCAGAATGAACACTGAAGCTTTCTTT. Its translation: CASTPGFRMNTEAFF.

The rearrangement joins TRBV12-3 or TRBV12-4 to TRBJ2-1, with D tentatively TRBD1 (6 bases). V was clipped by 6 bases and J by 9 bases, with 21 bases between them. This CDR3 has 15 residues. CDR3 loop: CASRLRGSGGSEQFF. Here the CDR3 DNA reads TGTGCCAGCAGGTTAAGGGGGAGTGGAGGTAGTGAGCAGTTCTTC.

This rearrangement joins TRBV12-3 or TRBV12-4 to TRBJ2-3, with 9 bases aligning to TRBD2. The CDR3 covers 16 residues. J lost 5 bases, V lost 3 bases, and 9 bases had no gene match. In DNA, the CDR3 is TGTGCCAGCAGTTTTTTGTCTAGCGGGGCGGTAGATACGCAGTATTTT. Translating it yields CASSFLSSGAVDTQYF.

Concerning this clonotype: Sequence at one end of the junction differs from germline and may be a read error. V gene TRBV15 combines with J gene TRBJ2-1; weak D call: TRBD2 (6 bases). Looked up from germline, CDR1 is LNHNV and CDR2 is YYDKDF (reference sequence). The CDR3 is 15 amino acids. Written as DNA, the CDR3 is TGTCCCACCAGCAGAGATAGGGAGGCGTACAATGAGCAGTTCTTC. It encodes CPTSRDREAYNEQFF.

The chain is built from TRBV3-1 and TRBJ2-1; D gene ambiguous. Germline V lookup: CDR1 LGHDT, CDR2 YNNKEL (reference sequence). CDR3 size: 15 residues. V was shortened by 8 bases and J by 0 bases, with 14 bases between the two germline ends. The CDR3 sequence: CASPQDLCSYNEQFF. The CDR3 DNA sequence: TGTGCCAGCCCCCAGGACCTCTGCTCCTACAATGAGCAGTTCTTC.

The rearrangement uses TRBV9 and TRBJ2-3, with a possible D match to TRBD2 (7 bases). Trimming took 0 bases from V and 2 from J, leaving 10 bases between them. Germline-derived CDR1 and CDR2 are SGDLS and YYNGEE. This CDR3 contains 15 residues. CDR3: CASSVEGGNTDTQYF. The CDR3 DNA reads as TGTGCCAGCAGCGTAGAGGGGGGGAACACAGATACGCAGTATTTT.

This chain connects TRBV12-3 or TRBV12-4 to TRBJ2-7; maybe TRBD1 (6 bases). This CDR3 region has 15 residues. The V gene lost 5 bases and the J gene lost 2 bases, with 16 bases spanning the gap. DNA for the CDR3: TGTGCCAGCAGTACAGGGTTGCCGATCGCCTACGAGCAGTACTTC. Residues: CASSTGLPIAYEQYF.

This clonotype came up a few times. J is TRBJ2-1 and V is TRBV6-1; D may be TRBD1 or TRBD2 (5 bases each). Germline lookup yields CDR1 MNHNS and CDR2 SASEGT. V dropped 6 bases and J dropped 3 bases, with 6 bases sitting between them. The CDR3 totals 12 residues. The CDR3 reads CASRGVYNEQFF. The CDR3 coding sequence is TGTGCCAGCAGGGGGGTCTACAATGAGCAGTTCTTC.

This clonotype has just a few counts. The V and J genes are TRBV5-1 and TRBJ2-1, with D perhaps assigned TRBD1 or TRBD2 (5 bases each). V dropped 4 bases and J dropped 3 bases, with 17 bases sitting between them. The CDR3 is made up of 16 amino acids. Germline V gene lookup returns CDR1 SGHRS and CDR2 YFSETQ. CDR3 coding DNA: TGCGCCAGCAGCCGGACAATCGGAGGTTACTACAATGAGCAGTTCTTC. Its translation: CASSRTIGGYYNEQFF.